The 23 T cell receptor beta chains below were found in one sample sequenced in a study of T cells in localized non-small cell lung cancer (dated by TCRdb to about 2020). To prepare the library, the immunoSEQ multiplex PCR assay was applied. Here the immuneACCESS table is served through TCRdb, limited to in-frame sequences with V and J called. Missing clones are a known gap in these copies; in checked studies unresolved V genes cover under half, and the rest lacks a known reason. Across this sample there are around 10,000 clones, with over 65% seen only once. Jointly, the top ten make up roughly 33% of the sample. The source material was peripheral blood, sampled before any cancer treatment. The source is a male donor aged 60 or over with stage I lung adenocarcinoma.

The chain has TRBV7-9 and TRBJ2-7, with D hard to call. V was shortened by 5 bases and J by 1 base, with 12 bases between the two germline ends. Germline V gene data show CDR1 as SEHNR and CDR2 as FQNEAQ (reference sequence). The CDR3 loop spans 14 amino acids. Here the CDR3 DNA reads TGTGCCAGCAGCCACCTGACGGATTCCTACGAGCAGTACTTC. Its protein is CASSHLTDSYEQYF.

The rearrangement uses TRBV4-3 and TRBJ2-3; 9 nucleotides line up with TRBD2. CDR3 length: 17 residues. Trimming removed 0 bases from V and 4 bases from J; junction bases left unmatched: 8. Germline assignment: CDR1 LGHNA and CDR2 YSLEER. This CDR3 reads CASSQDHQRGAPDTQYF. CDR3 DNA: TGCGCCAGCAGCCAAGATCACCAGCGGGGGGCCCCAGATACGCAGTATTTT.

The rearrangement links TRBV7-9 to TRBJ2-1, with D possibly TRBD1 on 6 matching bases. Trimming removed 6 bases at V and 5 bases at J, with 14 bases between. CDR1 and CDR2 (germline): SEHNR, FQNEAQ (reference sequence). The CDR3 consists of 14 residues. The CDR3 is CASRSSRGDNEQFF. CDR3 bases: TGTGCCAGCAGAAGTAGCAGGGGAGACAATGAGCAGTTCTTC.

The chain has TRBV4-3 and TRBJ2-1; a possible D gene is TRBD1 (6 bases). The V and J ends lost 0 bases and 14 bases respectively, with 11 bases between them. The V gene's germline CDR1 is LGHNA and CDR2 YSLEER. The CDR3 loop spans 12 amino acids. The CDR3 protein is CASSQDRGHKFF. CDR3 in DNA: TGCGCCAGCAGCCAAGATCGGGGACACAAGTTCTTC.

The V call is TRBV11-2, the J call TRBJ2-7; D perhaps matches TRBD1 (6 bases). The germline V gene encodes CDR1 SGHAT and CDR2 FQNNGV. The CDR3 consists of 15 residues. V lost 4 bases, J lost 4 bases, and 17 bases lay in between. CDR3 DNA sequence: TGTGCCAGCAGCTCTCCCCAAGGGGGATTATACGAGCAGTACTTC. Its protein is CASSSPQGGLYEQYF. Drawing the rest from reference TRBV11-2 and TRBJ2-7, the complete variable domain is EAGVAQSPRYKIIEKRQSVAFWCNPISGHATLYWYQQILGQGPKLLIQFQNNGVVDDSQLPKDRFSAERLKGVDSTLKIQPAKLEDSAVYLCASSSPQGGLYEQYFGPGTRLTVT.

The chain is built from TRBV18 and TRBJ1-5, with 8 bases identical to TRBD1. After removal of 4 bases from V and 2 bases from J, the junction contained 4 bases not matched to a gene. CDR1 and CDR2 (germline): KGHSH, LQKENI. The CDR3 runs to 15 residues. CDR3 DNA sequence: TGTGCCAGCTCACTCACAGGGGGTGGCAATCAGCCCCAGCATTTT. Encoded protein: CASSLTGGGNQPQHF. Full variable domain (missing parts from reference TRBV18 and TRBJ1-5): NAGVMQNPRHLVRRRGQEARLRCSPMKGHSHVYWYRQLPEEGLKFMVYLQKENIIDESGMPKERFSAEFPKEGPSILRIQQVVRGDSAAYFCASSLTGGGNQPQHFGDGTRLSIL.

In its sample, this clone was seen a few times. CDR3 bases: TGTGCCAGCAGTGGAGCGGTCGGGAAGACCCAGTACTTC. It specifies CASSGAVGKTQYF. This chain links TRBV2 with TRBJ2-5; D is possibly TRBD2 (5 bases). V was clipped by 4 bases and J by 6 bases, with 12 bases between them. The CDR3 sequence is 13 residues long. Germline CDR1 reads SNHLY; CDR2 reads FYNNEI.

The chain recombines TRBV7-9 with TRBJ1-1; a weak D match, TRBD1 (5 bases). Per the germline V gene, CDR1 is SEHNR and CDR2 is FQNEAQ (reference sequence). This CDR3 region has 14 residues. The ends were cut back, 5 bases at V and 4 bases at J, with 14 bases in the middle. The CDR3 DNA follows: TGTGCCAGCAGCCCTGCCCGGGGGATCACTGAAGCTTTCTTT. The encoded protein is CASSPARGITEAFF.

The chain carries TRBV6-6 and TRBJ1-6, with 9 nucleotides matching TRBD1. Germline-derived CDR1 and CDR2 are MNHNY and SVGAGI (reference sequence). The CDR3 is 16 residues long. V was clipped by 2 bases and J by 2 bases; unmatched bases: 1. The DNA for the CDR3 is TGTGCCAGCAGTTACGGGACAGGGACCTATAATTCACCCCTCCACTTT. As protein: CASSYGTGTYNSPLHF.

This chain connects TRBV7-3 to TRBJ2-5, with TRBD2 identical over 7 bases. Per the germline V gene, CDR1 is SGHTA and CDR2 is FQGTGA. There are 14 residues in the CDR3. V shed 3 bases, J shed 3 bases, and the junction held 4 bases outside the gene matches. The CDR3 coding sequence is TGTGCCAGCAGCTTGGGAGGGACCAAAGAGACCCAGTACTTC. Translation gives CASSLGGTKETQYF.

This chain links TRBV6-5 with TRBJ2-1; no definite D call. V was cut by 2 bases and J by 10 bases, with 6 bases left in between. Germline CDR1 and CDR2: MNHEY and SVGAGI. This CDR3 has 11 amino acids. CDR3 residues: CASSYRTEQFF. Written as DNA, the CDR3 is TGTGCCAGCAGTTACCGTACAGAGCAGTTCTTC.

The V call is TRBV28, the J call TRBJ2-1; D might be TRBD1 (6 bases). The V and J ends lost 6 bases and 8 bases respectively, with 17 bases between them. This CDR3 region has 14 residues. Germline CDR1 and CDR2: MDHEN and SYDVKM. CDR3 protein: CASRTAGQSDEQFF. CDR3 DNA sequence: TGTGCCAGCAGAACCGCCGGACAGTCCGATGAGCAGTTCTTC.

V usage is TRBV7-6 and J usage is TRBJ2-5, with 9 nucleotides matching TRBD1. The closer fit of TRBJ2-7 to the DNA end suggests the J call may be wrong. The germline CDR1 and CDR2 sequences are SGHVS and FNYEAQ. The CDR3 runs 14 residues. CDR3 in DNA: TGTGCCAGCAGCTTGGGACAGGGAATCGACGAGCAGTACTTC. Translating gives CASSLGQGIDEQYF.

The rearrangement links TRBV27 to TRBJ2-7, with 7 bases matching TRBD1. V was pared by 5 bases and J by 1 base, with 2 bases of the junction left unmatched. The CDR3 sequence is 13 residues long. The germline V gene has CDR1 MNHEY and CDR2 SMNVEV (reference sequence). The CDR3 sequence is CASSRQGSYEQYF. The CDR3 DNA sequence: TGTGCCAGCAGTAGACAGGGATCCTACGAGCAGTACTTC.

The CDR3: CASSLQGLSVDYGYTF. CDR3 DNA: TGCGCCAGCAGTTTACAGGGTCTCTCGGTGGACTATGGCTACACCTTC. The rearrangement links TRBV5-1 to TRBJ1-2; D may be TRBD1 (6 bases). V lost 5 bases and J lost 3, with 20 bases in between. CDR3 length: 16 residues. Germline V gene lookup returns CDR1 SGHRS and CDR2 YFSETQ.

This clone was picked up a small number of times. This chain links TRBV4-3 with TRBJ1-3, with no clear D. V dropped 1 base and J dropped 0 bases, with 10 bases sitting between them. The germline V gene has CDR1 LGHNA and CDR2 YSLEER. The CDR3 length is 16 residues. The CDR3 DNA sequence: TGCGCCAGCAGCCAAGGAAGGACCGGCTCTGGAAACACCATATATTTT. Protein sequence: CASSQGRTGSGNTIYF.

V usage is TRBV7-9 and J usage is TRBJ1-4; D is unresolved. V dropped 5 bases and J dropped 6 bases, with 13 bases sitting between them. The CDR3 loop spans 14 amino acids. CDR1 is SEHNR and CDR2 is FQNEAQ in the germline V gene (reference sequence). DNA of the CDR3: TGTGCCAGCAGCCCCGGGAGGATAGATGAAAAACTGTTTTTT. Residues: CASSPGRIDEKLFF.

The rearrangement uses TRBV7-2 and TRBJ2-7; 8 positions agree with TRBD2. With 8 bases clipped from V and 3 bases from J, the junction kept 9 bases outside the gene matches. The CDR3 has 14 amino acids. Germline CDR1 is SGHTA and CDR2 is FQGNSA. CDR3 nucleotides: TGTGCCAGCCGCGGGGGGAGGGGTGGCTACGAGCAGTACTTC. Translating it yields CASRGGRGGYEQYF.

V is TRBV19 and J is TRBJ1-5; D may be TRBD1 (5 bases). CDR1 and CDR2 from the germline V gene are LNHDA and SQIVND (reference sequence). CDR3 length: 15 residues. The V end was cut by 3 bases, the J end by 2 bases, with 11 bases between. CDR3 in amino acids: CASSISRGRNQPQHF. The CDR3 DNA sequence: TGTGCCAGTAGTATTAGTAGGGGACGCAATCAGCCCCAGCATTTT.

This chain uses TRBV15 with TRBJ1-1; TRBD1 agrees at 8 bases. Trimming removed 1 base from V and 5 bases from J; junction bases left unmatched: 9. This CDR3 comprises 16 residues. CDR1 is LNHNV and CDR2 is YYDKDF in the germline V gene (reference sequence). The CDR3 spells CATSRGSRGLGTEAFF. The CDR3 DNA reads as TGTGCCACCAGCAGAGGATCCAGGGGGCTTGGAACTGAAGCTTTCTTT. The entire variable domain, with the rest obtained from reference TRBV15 and TRBJ1-1, is as follows: DAMVIQNPRYQVTQFGKPVTLSCSQTLNHNVMYWYQQKSSQAPKLLFHYYDKDFNNEADTPDNFQSRRPNTSFCFLDIRSPGLGDTAMYLCATSRGSRGLGTEAFFGQGTRLTVV.

The V gene is TRBV5-1, the J gene TRBJ2-5, with TRBD1 identical over 10 bases. V gave up 3 bases and J gave up 2 bases; unmatched junction bases: 7. The germline V gene encodes CDR1 SGHRS and CDR2 YFSETQ. This CDR3 has 16 amino acids. The CDR3, as DNA: TGCGCCAGCAGCTATTCCGGGACAGGGGTTCAAGAGACCCAGTACTTC. It encodes CASSYSGTGVQETQYF.

V usage is TRBV7-6 and J usage is TRBJ2-5, with 15 bases aligning to TRBD2. The CDR3 covers 17 residues. The germline V gene encodes CDR1 SGHVS and CDR2 FNYEAQ. Unmatched junction bases numbered 9, after V lost 5 bases and J lost 5 bases. This chain's CDR3 is CASSLWTSGGDWETQYF. CDR3 sequence (DNA): TGTGCCAGCAGCCTATGGACTAGCGGGGGGGACTGGGAGACCCAGTACTTC. The complete variable domain, with remaining parts taken from reference TRBV7-6 and TRBJ2-5, reads GAGVSQSPRYKVTKRGQDVALRCDPISGHVSLYWYRQALGQGPEFLTYFNYEAQQDKSGLPNDRFSAERPEGSISTLTIQRTEQRDSAMYRCASSLWTSGGDWETQYFGPGTRLLVL.

The rearrangement uses TRBV6-1 and TRBJ2-7, with TRBD1 matching 7 bases. Germline loops: CDR1 MNHNS, CDR2 SASEGT. The V gene end was trimmed by 9 bases and the J gene end by 6 bases; junction bases not matched to a gene: 5. The CDR3 is 11 residues long. This CDR3 reads CASRQGGEQYF. In nucleotides, the CDR3 is TGTGCCAGTAGACAGGGTGGCGAGCAGTACTTC.